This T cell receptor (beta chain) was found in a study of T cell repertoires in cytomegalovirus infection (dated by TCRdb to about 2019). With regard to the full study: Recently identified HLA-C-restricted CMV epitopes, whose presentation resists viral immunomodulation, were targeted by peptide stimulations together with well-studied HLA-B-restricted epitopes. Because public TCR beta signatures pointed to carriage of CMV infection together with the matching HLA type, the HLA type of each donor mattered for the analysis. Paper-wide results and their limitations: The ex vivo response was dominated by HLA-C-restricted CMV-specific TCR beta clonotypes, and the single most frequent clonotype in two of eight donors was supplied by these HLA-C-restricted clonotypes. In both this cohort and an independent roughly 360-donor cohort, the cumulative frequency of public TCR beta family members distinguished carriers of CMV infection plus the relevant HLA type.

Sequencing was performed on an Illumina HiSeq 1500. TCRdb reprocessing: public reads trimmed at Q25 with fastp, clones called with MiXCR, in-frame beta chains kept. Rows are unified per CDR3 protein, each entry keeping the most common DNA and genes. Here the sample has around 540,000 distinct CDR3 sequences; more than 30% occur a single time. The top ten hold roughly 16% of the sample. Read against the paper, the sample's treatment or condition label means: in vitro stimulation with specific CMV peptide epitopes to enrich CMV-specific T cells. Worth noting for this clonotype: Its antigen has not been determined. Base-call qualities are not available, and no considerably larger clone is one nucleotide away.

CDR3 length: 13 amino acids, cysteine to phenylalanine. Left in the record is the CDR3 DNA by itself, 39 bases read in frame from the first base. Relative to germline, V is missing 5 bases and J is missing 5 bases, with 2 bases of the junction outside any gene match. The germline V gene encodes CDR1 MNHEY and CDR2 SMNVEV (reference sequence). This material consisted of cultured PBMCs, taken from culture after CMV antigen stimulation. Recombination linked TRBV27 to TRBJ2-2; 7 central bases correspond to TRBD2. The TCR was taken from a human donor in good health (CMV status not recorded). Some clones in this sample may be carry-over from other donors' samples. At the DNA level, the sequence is TGTGCCAGCAGTAGGGAGGGAACCGGGGAGCTGTTTTTT. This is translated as CASSREGTGELFF.